The clone carrying this T cell receptor (beta chain) has more than one count but fewer than ten. Antigen: not known. The CDR3 totals 12 residues. V lost 3 bases, J lost 2 bases, and 5 bases lay in between. Germline-derived CDR1 and CDR2 are MDHEN and SYDVKM. Everyone who donated was a healthy Caucasian. TCRdb recomputed calls from the 5' RACE reads with MiXCR, one row per CDR3 protein. The profile shows around 550,000 distinct CDR3 sequences, around 15% of them singletons. The data were taken from a study of identical twins. Study conclusions and caveats: Models came in too low on out-of-frame TCR alpha sharing in monozygotic twins. Memory repertoires showed no such pattern, whereas abundant cord blood beta clonotypes carried fewer insertions.

These same records also appear under a second study, on yellow fever vaccine responses in identical twins. As that report states: As reported, the vaccine T cell response of twins seemed partly convergent and partly personalized.

The source is a woman younger than 30 in good health. Sequenced sample: CD4+ T cells sorted from blood. V is TRBV28 and J is TRBJ2-7; D is uncertain. This CDR3 reads CASSFRTYEQYF. The CDR3 nucleotides read TGTGCCAGCAGTTTCCGGACCTACGAGCAGTACTTC.